This is a list of T cell receptor beta chains from one sample in a study of OX40 agonist ivuxolimab in advanced cancers. Data came from immunoSEQ multiplex PCR; TCRdb stores just in-frame clones and leaves some out. The sample holds about 21,000 clones, more than 75% seen once. This specimen was CD4+ or CD8+ T cells sorted from blood, taken in a trial of the OX40 agonist ivuxolimab. These receptor sequences come from an adult with an advanced solid tumor such as melanoma, head and neck, liver or kidney cancer. The CDR3 runs from the conserved cysteine through the conserved F or W. The order of the fields is V gene, D gene, J gene, clone size, CDR3 protein, CDR3 DNA. A D gene is named only where the DNA matches it firmly. Only part of the rows carry a size: once, few, many, or a class if the clone is expanded.

>TRBV5-1|NA|TRBJ1-2|NA
CASRIGAYGYTF
TGCGCCAGCAGAATCGGGGCCTATGGCTACACCTTC
>TRBV4-1|NA|TRBJ2-7|NA
CASSQGGSSDEQYF
TGCGCCAGCAGCCAAGGAGGCTCCTCGGACGAGCAGTACTTC
>TRBV21-1|NA|TRBJ2-1|NA
CASSKGLAGGTEQFF
TGTGCCAGCAGCAAAGGACTAGCGGGCGGGACGGAGCAGTTCTTC
>TRBV6-4|NA|TRBJ2-7|NA
CASSDSPEGIHEQYF
TGTGCCAGCAGTGACTCCCCAGAGGGGATTCACGAGCAGTACTTC
>TRBV10-3|TRBD2|TRBJ2-2|NA
CAISEPTTSFGELFF
TGTGCCATCAGTGAGCCAACGACTAGCTTCGGGGAGCTGTTTTTT
>TRBV5-5|NA|TRBJ2-7|NA
CASSPGSGSYEQYF
TGTGCCAGCAGCCCGGGATCCGGCTCCTACGAGCAGTACTTC
>TRBV19|NA|TRBJ2-2|NA
CASSDLETNTGELFF
TGTGCCAGTAGCGACCTAGAAACGAACACCGGGGAGCTGTTTTTT
>TRBV9|NA|TRBJ1-2|NA
CASSDRLYGYTF
TGTGCCAGCAGCGACAGGTTGTATGGCTACACCTTC
>TRBV6-6|NA|TRBJ2-1|NA
CASSYSGLLGSNEQFF
TGTGCCAGCAGTTACTCAGGATTGTTGGGCTCCAATGAGCAGTTCTTC
>TRBV27|NA|TRBJ2-7|NA
CAAGFEQYF
TGTGCCGCCGGCTTCGAGCAGTACTTC
>TRBV7-9|TRBD2|TRBJ2-7|NA
CASSLRTGLSYEQYF
TGTGCCAGCAGCCTCAGAACGGGACTATCCTACGAGCAGTACTTC
>TRBV5-6|TRBD1|TRBJ1-1|NA
CASSTTDRMNTEAFF
TGTGCCAGCAGCACTACGGACAGGATGAACACTGAAGCTTTCTTT
>TRBV9|TRBD2|TRBJ2-7|NA
CASSVASGTAYEQYF
TGTGCCAGCAGCGTAGCTAGCGGGACTGCCTACGAGCAGTACTTC
>TRBV7-9|TRBD1|TRBJ1-2|NA
CASSLGQGDGYTF
TGTGCCAGCAGCTTGGGACAGGGGGATGGCTACACCTTC
>TRBV15|NA|TRBJ2-2|NA
CATSTKKSGELFF
TGTGCCACCAGCACGAAGAAAAGCGGGGAGCTGTTTTTT
>TRBV6-5|TRBD1|TRBJ1-5|NA
CASRRTGRNQPQHF
TGTGCCAGCAGAAGGACAGGGCGAAATCAGCCCCAGCATTTT
>TRBV27|NA|TRBJ1-2|NA
CASSFGGAFYGYTF
TGTGCCAGCAGTTTTGGGGGGGCGTTCTATGGCTACACCTTC
>TRBV10-2|NA|TRBJ1-2|NA
CASSPMTRLYGYTF
TGCGCCAGCAGCCCTATGACCCGCCTCTATGGCTACACCTTC
>TRBV6-1|NA|TRBJ1-3|NA
CASSNRFSGNTIYF
TGTGCCAGCAGTAATCGATTCTCTGGAAACACCATATATTTT
>TRBV5-6|NA|TRBJ2-7|NA
CASSLAGSEQYF
TGTGCCAGCAGCTTGGCAGGGAGCGAGCAGTACTTC
>TRBV2|NA|TRBJ2-7|few
CASSDRRYEQYF
TGTGCCAGCAGTGACAGGAGGTACGAGCAGTACTTC
>TRBV18|TRBD1|TRBJ1-5|NA
CASHGTGVSNQPQHF
TGTGCCAGCCATGGGACAGGGGTTTCGAATCAGCCCCAGCATTTT
>TRBV20-1|NA|TRBJ1-1|few
CSARGSTEAFF
TGCAGTGCCAGGGGAAGCACTGAAGCTTTCTTT
>TRBV9|TRBD1|TRBJ2-7|once
CASSYGGQGREQYF
TGTGCCAGCAGCTACGGCGGACAGGGACGCGAGCAGTACTTC
>TRBV7-9|TRBD2|TRBJ2-5|NA
CASSSLARYQETQYF
TGTGCCAGCAGCTCACTAGCGCGTTATCAAGAGACCCAGTACTTC
>TRBV7-3|NA|TRBJ1-1|few
CASSLTGGREAFF
TGTGCCAGCAGCTTAACCGGGGGGCGAGAAGCTTTCTTT
>TRBV6-5|NA|TRBJ2-3|NA
CASSSPPGSGTDTQYF
TGTGCCAGCAGTTCGCCACCGGGTAGCGGCACAGATACGCAGTATTTT
>TRBV9|TRBD1|TRBJ2-7|NA
CASSPGGGQGLYEQYF
TGTGCCAGCAGCCCCGGTGGGGGACAGGGACTTTACGAGCAGTACTTC
>TRBV13|NA|TRBJ1-2|NA
CASSSDRTNYGYTF
TGTGCCAGCAGCTCCGACAGAACTAACTATGGCTACACCTTC
>TRBV11-2|NA|TRBJ2-7|NA
CASRTSLSSYEQYF
TGTGCCAGCAGGACTTCCTTGAGCTCCTACGAGCAGTACTTC
>TRBV27|TRBD2|TRBJ2-3|NA
CASSPVLAGGPSPDTQYF
TGTGCCAGCAGTCCCGTCCTAGCGGGGGGGCCAAGTCCAGATACGCAGTATTTT
>TRBV9|NA|TRBJ2-1|NA
CASSPSLGSYNEQFF
TGTGCCAGCAGCCCTAGCTTGGGGTCCTACAATGAGCAGTTCTTC
>TRBV21-1|NA|TRBJ2-7|NA
CASSAPPGGITYEQYF
TGTGCCAGCAGCGCCCCGCCGGGGGGTATAACCTACGAGCAGTACTTC
>TRBV21-1|NA|TRBJ1-1|NA
CASSLRIRIPNTEAFF
TGTGCCAGCAGCCTAAGGATTCGGATCCCGAACACTGAAGCTTTCTTT
>TRBV2|TRBD1|TRBJ1-5|NA
CATTQGDVFQPQHF
TGTGCCACTACTCAGGGGGACGTATTTCAGCCCCAGCATTTT
>TRBV2|NA|TRBJ2-3|NA
CASSVAKSTDTQYF
TGTGCCAGCAGTGTAGCGAAATCGACAGATACGCAGTATTTT
>TRBV10-2|NA|TRBJ1-5|NA
CASSPGPRNQPQHF
TGCGCCAGCAGCCCTGGACCCCGCAATCAGCCCCAGCATTTT
>TRBV2|TRBD1|TRBJ2-7|NA
CASNPLYGDRAYEQYF
TGTGCCAGCAACCCCCTATATGGGGACAGGGCCTACGAGCAGTACTTC
>TRBV9|TRBD2|TRBJ2-5|NA
CASSATSGGGIQETQYF
TGTGCCAGCAGCGCGACTAGCGGGGGGGGCATACAAGAGACCCAGTACTTC
>TRBV15|NA|TRBJ2-7|NA
CATSPRVPDSSYEQYF
TGTGCCACCAGCCCCAGAGTTCCGGACAGCTCCTACGAGCAGTACTTC
>TRBV7-9|NA|TRBJ2-7|NA
CASSLEFGAATYEQYF
TGTGCCAGCAGCTTAGAATTTGGGGCGGCCACCTACGAGCAGTACTTC
>TRBV6-5|NA|TRBJ1-2|NA
CASSDSYGYTF
TGTGCCAGCAGTGACTCTTATGGCTACACCTTC
>TRBV27|NA|TRBJ1-1|medium-sized
CASSLSRNTEAFF
TGTGCCAGCAGTTTGTCGCGAAACACTGAAGCTTTCTTT
>TRBV30|TRBD1|TRBJ1-2|NA
CAWSPGTGANYGYTF
TGTGCCTGGAGTCCCGGGACAGGAGCTAACTATGGCTACACCTTC
>TRBV16|TRBD1|TRBJ2-1|NA
CASKGTGHNEQFF
TGTGCCAGCAAGGGGACAGGGCACAATGAGCAGTTCTTC
>TRBV5-1|NA|TRBJ1-5|NA
CASSWPGDTIAGNQPQHF
TGCGCCAGCAGCTGGCCGGGGGACACAATAGCGGGCAATCAGCCCCAGCATTTT
>TRBV27|NA|TRBJ1-2|NA
CASSLLYGELNYGYTF
TGTGCCAGCAGTTTACTCTATGGGGAGCTTAACTATGGCTACACCTTC
>TRBV10-3|NA|TRBJ2-5|once
CAISEEKGYQETQYF
TGTGCCATCAGTGAAGAAAAGGGGTACCAAGAGACCCAGTACTTC
>TRBV5-1|NA|TRBJ2-7|NA
CASSLGGGSYEQYF
TGCGCCAGCAGCTTGGGTGGTGGGTCCTACGAGCAGTACTTC
>TRBV7-9|TRBD2|TRBJ2-1|NA
CASSSGTSGRLNEQFF
TGTGCCAGCAGCTCCGGGACTAGCGGGAGGCTTAATGAGCAGTTCTTC
>TRBV9|TRBD2|TRBJ2-5|NA
CASSVSGGAETQYF
TGTGCCAGCAGCGTGAGCGGGGGGGCTGAGACCCAGTACTTC
>TRBV29-1|TRBD2|TRBJ2-7|once
CSVEDGGGRYEQYF
TGCAGCGTTGAAGACGGGGGGGGTAGGTACGAGCAGTACTTC
>TRBV7-8|TRBD2|TRBJ2-1|NA
CASDRKAGGKGEQFF
TGTGCCAGCGACCGAAAAGCGGGAGGGAAGGGTGAGCAGTTCTTC